The clone carrying this T cell receptor (beta chain) occurred a few times. The target antigen is unknown. The data are from a study of T cell repertoires in cytomegalovirus infection. Study at large: Public signatures in TCR beta pointed to CMV infection and matching HLA type.

Findings and caveats of the study: The response measured ex vivo was dominated by TCR beta clonotypes (HLA-C-restricted and CMV-specific). CMV carriers with the relevant HLA were identified by cumulative public TCR beta family frequency.

The CDR3 has 13 amino acids. Germline V gives CDR1 MNHEY, CDR2 SVGEGT. The ends were cut back, 6 bases at V and 7 bases at J, with 12 bases in the middle. TCRdb re-called the reads through MiXCR, storing one row per CDR3 protein. The data hold 200,000 to 300,000 distinct CDR3 sequences, with roughly 10% observed a single time. The chain recombines TRBV6-2 or TRBV6-3 with TRBJ1-4; D ambiguous. The specimen sequenced was PBMCs. The TCR was taken from a human donor in good health (CMV status not recorded). Some clones in this sample may be carry-over from other donors' samples. Here the CDR3 reads CASSFLGGEKLFF. Written as DNA, the CDR3 is TGTGCCAGCAGCTTCCTTGGAGGTGAAAAACTGTTTTTT.